This TCR beta chain originates from a study of T cell changes during pregnancy in multiple sclerosis. Clones were sequenced by immunoSEQ multiplex PCR, and TCRdb holds only the in-frame ones, with some missing. The table records roughly 79,000 clones, around 90% of them present only once. The TCR originated in a female donor with multiple sclerosis, enrolled in a pregnancy study. Specimen: CD4+ T cells from peripheral blood mononuclear cells, collected before pregnancy.

CDR3 bases: TGTGCCAGCAGTCTTAGGAGGGGGACAGATAATCAGCCCCAGCATTTT. Encoded protein: CASSLRRGTDNQPQHF. The chain uses TRBV28 and TRBJ1-5; TRBD1 matches at 7 bases. Germline assignment: CDR1 MDHEN and CDR2 SYDVKM. V dropped 5 bases and J dropped 4; count of bases not matched to a gene: 11. This CDR3 spans 16 amino acids.